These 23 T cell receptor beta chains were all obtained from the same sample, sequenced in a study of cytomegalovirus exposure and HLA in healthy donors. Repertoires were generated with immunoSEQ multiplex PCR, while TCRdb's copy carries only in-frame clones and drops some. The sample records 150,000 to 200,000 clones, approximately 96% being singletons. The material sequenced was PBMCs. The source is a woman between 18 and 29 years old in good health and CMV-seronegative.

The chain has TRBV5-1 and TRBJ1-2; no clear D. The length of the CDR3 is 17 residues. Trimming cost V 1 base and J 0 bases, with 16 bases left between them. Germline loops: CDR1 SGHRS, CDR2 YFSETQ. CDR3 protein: CASSLYGEGTANYGYTF. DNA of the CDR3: TGCGCCAGCAGCTTGTATGGGGAGGGCACCGCTAACTATGGCTACACCTTC.

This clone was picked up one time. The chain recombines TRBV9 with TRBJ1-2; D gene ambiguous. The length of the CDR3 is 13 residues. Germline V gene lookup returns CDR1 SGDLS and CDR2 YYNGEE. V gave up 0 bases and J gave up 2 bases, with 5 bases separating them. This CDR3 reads CASSVGVNYGYTF. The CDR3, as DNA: TGTGCCAGCAGCGTAGGAGTAAACTATGGCTACACCTTC.

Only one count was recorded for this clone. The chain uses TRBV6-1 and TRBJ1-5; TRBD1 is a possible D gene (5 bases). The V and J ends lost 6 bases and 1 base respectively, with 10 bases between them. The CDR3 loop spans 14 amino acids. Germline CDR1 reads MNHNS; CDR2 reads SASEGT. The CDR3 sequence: CASSRDWSNQPQHF. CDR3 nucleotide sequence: TGTGCCAGCAGCCGGGACTGGAGCAATCAGCCCCAGCATTTT.

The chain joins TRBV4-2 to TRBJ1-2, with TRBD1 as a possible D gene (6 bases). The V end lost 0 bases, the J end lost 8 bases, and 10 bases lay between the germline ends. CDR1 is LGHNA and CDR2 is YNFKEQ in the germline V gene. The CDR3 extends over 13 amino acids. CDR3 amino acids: CASSQELGQGYTF. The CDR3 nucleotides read TGTGCCAGCAGCCAAGAGTTAGGACAGGGCTACACCTTC.

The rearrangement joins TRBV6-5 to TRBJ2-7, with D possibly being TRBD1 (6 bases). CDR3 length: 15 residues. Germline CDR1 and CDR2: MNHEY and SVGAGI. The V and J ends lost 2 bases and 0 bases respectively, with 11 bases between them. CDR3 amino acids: CASSYDGTYSYEQYF. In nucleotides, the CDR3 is TGTGCCAGCAGTTACGATGGGACATACTCCTACGAGCAGTACTTC.

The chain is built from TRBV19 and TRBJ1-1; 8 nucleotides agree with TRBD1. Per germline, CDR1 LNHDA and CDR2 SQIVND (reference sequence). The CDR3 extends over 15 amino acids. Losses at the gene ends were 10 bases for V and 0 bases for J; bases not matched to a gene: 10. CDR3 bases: TGTGCCACCCGGACAGGGCTAAACATGAACACTGAAGCTTTCTTT. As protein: CATRTGLNMNTEAFF.

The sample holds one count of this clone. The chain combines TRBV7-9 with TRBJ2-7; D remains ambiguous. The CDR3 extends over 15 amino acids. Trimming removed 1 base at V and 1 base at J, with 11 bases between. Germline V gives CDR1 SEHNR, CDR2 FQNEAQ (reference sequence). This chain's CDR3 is CASSLGSVVSYEQYF. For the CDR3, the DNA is TGTGCCAGCAGCTTAGGATCAGTGGTGTCCTACGAGCAGTACTTC.

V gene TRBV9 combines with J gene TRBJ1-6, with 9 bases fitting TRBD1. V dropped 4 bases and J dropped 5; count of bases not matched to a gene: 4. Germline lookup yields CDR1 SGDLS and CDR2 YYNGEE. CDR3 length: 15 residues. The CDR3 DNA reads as TGTGCCAGCAGCCCGCGGACAGGGGATAATTCACCCCTCCACTTT. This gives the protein CASSPRTGDNSPLHF.

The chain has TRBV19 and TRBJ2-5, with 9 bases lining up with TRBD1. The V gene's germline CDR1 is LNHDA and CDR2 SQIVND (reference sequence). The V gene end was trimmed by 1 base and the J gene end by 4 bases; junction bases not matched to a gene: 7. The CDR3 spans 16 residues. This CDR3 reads CASSIGRTGERETQYF. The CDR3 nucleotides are TGTGCCAGTAGTATAGGAAGGACAGGGGAGAGAGAGACCCAGTACTTC.

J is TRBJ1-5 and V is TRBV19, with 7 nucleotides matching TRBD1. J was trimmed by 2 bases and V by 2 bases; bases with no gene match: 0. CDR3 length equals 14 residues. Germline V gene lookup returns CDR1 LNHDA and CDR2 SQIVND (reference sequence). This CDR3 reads CASSITGGNQPQHF. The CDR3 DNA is TGTGCCAGTAGTATAACAGGGGGCAATCAGCCCCAGCATTTT.

For the CDR3, the DNA is TGTGCCAGCAGCCTAGGTACTAGTATCGGGGAGCTGTTTTTT. This sequence encodes CASSLGTSIGELFF. The V call is TRBV7-6, the J call TRBJ2-2; D may be TRBD2 (5 bases). Germline lookup yields CDR1 SGHVS and CDR2 FNYEAQ. V lost 5 bases, J lost 7 bases, and 14 bases lay in between. This CDR3 has 14 residues.

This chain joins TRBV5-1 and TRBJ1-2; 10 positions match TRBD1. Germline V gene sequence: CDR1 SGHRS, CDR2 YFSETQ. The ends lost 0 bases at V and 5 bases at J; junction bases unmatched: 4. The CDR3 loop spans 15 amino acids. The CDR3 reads CASSLAGTGEYGYTF. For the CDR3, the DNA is TGCGCCAGCAGCTTGGCCGGGACAGGGGAATATGGCTACACCTTC.

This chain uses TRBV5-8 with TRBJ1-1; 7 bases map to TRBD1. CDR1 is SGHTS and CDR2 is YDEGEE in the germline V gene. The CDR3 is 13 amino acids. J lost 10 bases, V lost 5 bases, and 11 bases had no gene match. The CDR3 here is CASRLRQGAGAFF. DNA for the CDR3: TGTGCCAGCAGGCTCCGACAGGGAGCGGGAGCTTTCTTT.

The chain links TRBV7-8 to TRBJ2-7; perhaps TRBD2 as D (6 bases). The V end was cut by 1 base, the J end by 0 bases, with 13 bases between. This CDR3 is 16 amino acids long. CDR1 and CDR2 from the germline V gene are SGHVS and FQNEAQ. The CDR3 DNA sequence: TGTGCCAGCAGCTTAGGAGGGACTGCCAGCTCCTACGAGCAGTACTTC. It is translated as CASSLGGTASSYEQYF.

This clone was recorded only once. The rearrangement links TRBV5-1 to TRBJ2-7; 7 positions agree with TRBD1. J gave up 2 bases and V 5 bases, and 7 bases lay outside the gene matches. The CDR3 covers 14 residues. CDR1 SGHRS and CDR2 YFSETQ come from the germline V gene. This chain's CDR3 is CASSGDRVPYEQYF. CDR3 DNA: TGCGCCAGCAGTGGCGACAGGGTACCCTACGAGCAGTACTTC.

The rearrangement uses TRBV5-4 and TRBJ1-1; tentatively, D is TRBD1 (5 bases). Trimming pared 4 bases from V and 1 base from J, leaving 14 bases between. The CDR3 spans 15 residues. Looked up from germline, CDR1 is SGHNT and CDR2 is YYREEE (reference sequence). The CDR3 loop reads CASSPQTATNTEAFF. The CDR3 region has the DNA TGTGCCAGCAGCCCACAGACAGCGACGAACACTGAAGCTTTCTTT.

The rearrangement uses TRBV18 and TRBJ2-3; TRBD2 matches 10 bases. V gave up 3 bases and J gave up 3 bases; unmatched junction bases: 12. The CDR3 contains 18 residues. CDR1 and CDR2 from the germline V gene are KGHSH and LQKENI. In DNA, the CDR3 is TGTGCCAGCTCACCTACTAGCGGGGCCTATAAGGTGACAGATACGCAGTATTTT. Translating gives CASSPTSGAYKVTDTQYF. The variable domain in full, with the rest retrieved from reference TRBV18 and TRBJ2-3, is NAGVMQNPRHLVRRRGQEARLRCSPMKGHSHVYWYRQLPEEGLKFMVYLQKENIIDESGMPKERFSAEFPKEGPSILRIQQVVRGDSAAYFCASSPTSGAYKVTDTQYFGPGTRLTVL.

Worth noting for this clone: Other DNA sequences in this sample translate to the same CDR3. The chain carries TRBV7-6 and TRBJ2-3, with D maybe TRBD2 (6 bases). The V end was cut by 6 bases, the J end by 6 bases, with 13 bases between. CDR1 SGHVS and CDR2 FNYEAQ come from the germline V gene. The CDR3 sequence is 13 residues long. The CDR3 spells CASRQGAGDTQYF. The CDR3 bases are TGTGCCAGCAGGCAAGGGGCGGGGGATACGCAGTATTTT. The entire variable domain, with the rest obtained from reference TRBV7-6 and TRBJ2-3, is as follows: GAGVSQSPRYKVTKRGQDVALRCDPISGHVSLYWYRQALGQGPEFLTYFNYEAQQDKSGLPNDRFSAERPEGSISTLTIQRTEQRDSAMYRCASRQGAGDTQYFGPGTRLTVL.

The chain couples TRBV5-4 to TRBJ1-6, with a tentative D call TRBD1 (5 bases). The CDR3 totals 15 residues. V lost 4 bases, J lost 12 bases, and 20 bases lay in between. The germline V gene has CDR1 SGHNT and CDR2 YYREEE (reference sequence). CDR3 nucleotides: TGTGCCAGCAGCCCTGGACGGGGGTTTATCTTACCCCTCCACTTT. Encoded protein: CASSPGRGFILPLHF.

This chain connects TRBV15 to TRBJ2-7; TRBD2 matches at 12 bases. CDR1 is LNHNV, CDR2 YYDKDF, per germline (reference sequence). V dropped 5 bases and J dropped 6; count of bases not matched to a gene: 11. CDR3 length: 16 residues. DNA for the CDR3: TGTGCCACCAGCCGACTCCGACTAGCGGGGGAATTCGAGCAGTACTTC. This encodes CATSRLRLAGEFEQYF.

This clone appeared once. The CDR3 DNA reads TGTGCCAGCAGCCTTAATCAGGCAGGCGGGACCTACGAGCAGTACTTC. This encodes CASSLNQAGGTYEQYF. This chain links TRBV7-3 with TRBJ2-7, with TRBD2 as a possible D gene (6 bases). This CDR3 comprises 16 residues. CDR1 is SGHTA, CDR2 FQGTGA, per germline. V was shortened by 5 bases and J by 2 bases, with 19 bases between the two germline ends.

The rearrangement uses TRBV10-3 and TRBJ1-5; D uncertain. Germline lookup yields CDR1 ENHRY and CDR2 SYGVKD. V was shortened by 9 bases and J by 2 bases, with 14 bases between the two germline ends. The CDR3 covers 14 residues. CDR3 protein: CAIQPGEGNQPQHF. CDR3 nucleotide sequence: TGTGCCATACAACCCGGGGAGGGCAATCAGCCCCAGCATTTT.

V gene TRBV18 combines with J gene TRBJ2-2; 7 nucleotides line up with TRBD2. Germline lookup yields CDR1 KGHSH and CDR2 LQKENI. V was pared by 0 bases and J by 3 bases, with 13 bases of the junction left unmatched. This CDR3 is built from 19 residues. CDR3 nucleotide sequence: TGTGCCAGCTCACCACCGCGACTAGCAGCCTCTACTTACACCGGGGAGCTGTTTTTT. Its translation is CASSPPRLAASTYTGELFF.